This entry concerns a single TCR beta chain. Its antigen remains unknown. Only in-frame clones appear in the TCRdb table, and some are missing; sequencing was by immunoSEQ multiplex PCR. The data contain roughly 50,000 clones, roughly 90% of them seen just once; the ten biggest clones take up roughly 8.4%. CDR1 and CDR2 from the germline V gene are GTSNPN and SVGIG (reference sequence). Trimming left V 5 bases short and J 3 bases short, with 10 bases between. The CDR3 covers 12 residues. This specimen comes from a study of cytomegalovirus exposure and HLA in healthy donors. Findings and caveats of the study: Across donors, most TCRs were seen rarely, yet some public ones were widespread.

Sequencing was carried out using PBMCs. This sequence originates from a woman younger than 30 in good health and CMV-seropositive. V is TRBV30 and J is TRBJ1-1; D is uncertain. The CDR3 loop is CAWWEGDTEAFF. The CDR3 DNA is TGTGCCTGGTGGGAGGGAGACACTGAAGCTTTCTTT.